This entry features one T cell receptor (beta chain) sequence. What it binds is unknown. The record originates from a study of cytomegalovirus exposure and HLA in healthy donors. V was clipped by 6 bases and J by 6 bases; unmatched bases: 7. Germline values: CDR1 MNHEY, CDR2 SVGAGI. This CDR3 is 13 amino acids long. Study observations and caveats: Presence/absence results assume similar sequencing depth per donor, which may not hold. Productive rates of about 90% or about 30% were seen for most TCR beta V segments in an earlier analysis.

Primers for the PCR totalled 60 Vbeta and 13 Jbeta. Clones were sequenced by immunoSEQ multiplex PCR, and TCRdb holds only the in-frame ones, with some missing. This table holds over 90,000 clones, 65% to 85% found once. The V call is TRBV6-5, the J call TRBJ1-2, with 7 bases matching TRBD1. The sequenced material came from PBMCs. This receptor was identified in a middle-aged man in good health and CMV-seropositive. CDR3 sequence: CASSLDRAHGYTF. CDR3 nucleotide sequence: TGTGCCAGCAGCCTCGACAGGGCCCATGGCTACACCTTC.